These 14 T cell receptor beta chains originate from one sample sequenced in a study of graft-versus-host responses after intestinal transplantation. TCRdb's table, derived via immunoSEQ multiplex PCR, lists solely in-frame clones and lacks some. Of about 30,000 clones in the sample, over 60% are singletons; the top ten hold approximately 2.8%. Graft material was processed, releasing intraepithelial and lamina propria lymphocytes. Sequenced material: ileum tissue, taken 98 days after intestinal transplantation. Receptor source: a human patient who received an intestinal transplant, so some T cells may come from the graft donor.

The V gene is TRBV6-5, the J gene TRBJ2-7; 7 positions agree with TRBD1. Unmatched junction bases numbered 11, after V lost 6 bases and J lost 3 bases. Germline V gene data show CDR1 as MNHEY and CDR2 as SVGAGI. The CDR3 is 15 residues long. This CDR3 is CASREPGQRDYEQYF. The CDR3 DNA reads TGTGCCAGCAGGGAACCGGGACAGAGAGACTACGAGCAGTACTTC.

V is TRBV7-9 and J is TRBJ1-2, with 7 positions matching TRBD1. This CDR3 contains 13 residues. With V trimmed by 6 bases and J by 3 bases, 4 bases remained unmatched. Germline V gives CDR1 SEHNR, CDR2 FQNEAQ (reference sequence). DNA of the CDR3: TGTGCCAGCAGTGGACAGGCCCACTATGGCTACACCTTC. This gives the protein CASSGQAHYGYTF.

The chain recombines TRBV12-5 with TRBJ1-2, with unresolved D. Germline assignment: CDR1 LGHNT and CDR2 FRNRAP. The CDR3 sequence is 12 residues long. With 5 bases removed from V and 8 bases from J, the gap between germline ends came to 12 bases. Written as DNA, the CDR3 is TGTGCTAGTGGTCAAACCCCTGGGGGCTACACCTTC. Translation gives CASGQTPGGYTF. The variable domain in full, with the rest retrieved from reference TRBV12-5 and TRBJ1-2, is DARVTQTPRHKVTEMGQEVTMRCQPILGHNTVFWYRQTMMQGLELLAYFRNRAPLDDSGMPKDRFSAEMPDATLATLKIQPSEPRDSAVYFCASGQTPGGYTFGSGTRLTVV.

This sequence joins TRBV4-2 and TRBJ2-7; no firm D call. Germline loops: CDR1 LGHNA, CDR2 YNFKEQ. CDR3 length: 11 residues. Trimming took off 1 base at V and 6 bases at J, with 4 bases between the two ends. The CDR3 protein is CASSQGSEQYF. The CDR3, as DNA: TGTGCCAGCAGCCAAGGTTCCGAGCAGTACTTC.

The genes are TRBV4-1 and TRBJ2-2; D is undetermined. V shed 1 base and J shed 0 bases, with 12 bases lying between them. Germline V CDR1 and CDR2: MGHRA, YSYEKL. The CDR3 spans 17 residues. This CDR3 is CASSQGSYFANTGELFF. The CDR3 region has the DNA TGCGCCAGCAGCCAAGGGAGTTACTTCGCGAACACCGGGGAGCTGTTTTTT.

The J gene is TRBJ2-5, the V gene TRBV7-6, with 9 bases aligning to TRBD1. The J call may be faulty, since TRBJ2-7 better matches the DNA end. The CDR3 is 14 residues long. CDR1 and CDR2 (germline): SGHVS, FNYEAQ. The CDR3 protein is CASSPPTGGSEQYF. The CDR3 coding sequence is TGTGCCAGCAGCCCCCCGACAGGGGGGAGCGAGCAGTACTTC.

The chain carries TRBV27 and TRBJ2-7; perhaps TRBD1 as D (6 bases). CDR3 size: 14 residues. V lost 8 bases and J 4 bases, leaving 18 bases between the germline ends. From germline, CDR1 is MNHEY and CDR2 SMNVEV (reference sequence). The CDR3 region has the DNA TGTGCCAGCTCCCTTCGGGACAACTGGTACGAGCAGTACTTC. This encodes CASSLRDNWYEQYF.

This clone has just one count. The rearrangement joins TRBV7-9 to TRBJ2-1, with 7 nucleotides matching TRBD2. Looked up from germline, CDR1 is SEHNR and CDR2 is FQNEAQ (reference sequence). The trim removed 6 bases at V and 7 bases at J, leaving 3 bases unmatched. The CDR3 extends over 12 amino acids. In DNA, the CDR3 is TGTGCCAGCAGGGGACTAATAAATGAGCAGTTCTTC. Translation: CASRGLINEQFF.

The chain couples TRBV11-2 to TRBJ2-3, with D perhaps given as TRBD1 or TRBD2 (5 bases each). The CDR3 sequence is 15 residues long. CDR1 is SGHAT and CDR2 is FQNNGV in the germline V gene. With 6 bases removed from V and 1 base from J, the gap between germline ends came to 14 bases. The CDR3 region is CASSPGPRGTDTQYF. CDR3 bases: TGTGCCAGCAGTCCGGGACCCCGGGGCACAGATACGCAGTATTTT.

In this sample, this clone turned up a few times. The rearrangement links TRBV19 to TRBJ1-5; 8 bases fit TRBD1. Germline V lookup: CDR1 LNHDA, CDR2 SQIVND (reference sequence). The CDR3 length is 14 residues. V gave up 6 bases and J gave up 4 bases; unmatched junction bases: 5. The CDR3 coding sequence is TGTGCCAGTAGCCCAAGGGACAGGAATCAGCCCCAGCATTTT. This gives the protein CASSPRDRNQPQHF.

The V gene is TRBV20-1, the J gene TRBJ2-3; D unresolved. Germline lookup yields CDR1 DFQATT and CDR2 SNEGSKA (reference sequence). The CDR3 is made up of 11 amino acids. With 0 bases removed from V and 6 bases from J, the gap between germline ends came to 4 bases. The CDR3 sequence is CSARDWDTQYF. CDR3 coding DNA: TGCAGTGCTAGAGATTGGGATACGCAGTATTTT.

The chain uses TRBV19 and TRBJ1-2; 8 bases map to TRBD1. This CDR3 comprises 13 residues. Germline CDR1 LNHDA, CDR2 SQIVND (reference sequence). V gave up 9 bases and J gave up 8 bases; unmatched junction bases: 11. The CDR3 DNA is TGTGCCAGCAGGGGGGCGACAGGGGAAGGCTACACCTTC. Translated, it gives CASRGATGEGYTF.

The chain employs TRBV4-1 and TRBJ1-5, with 7 bases matching TRBD1. This CDR3 is built from 15 residues. The V and J ends lost 2 bases and 4 bases, in that order; junction bases with no gene match: 5. Germline values: CDR1 MGHRA, CDR2 YSYEKL. The CDR3 region has the DNA TGCGCCAGCAGCCAACCTGGGACAGCAAATCAGCCCCAGCATTTT. It codes for CASSQPGTANQPQHF.

The chain recombines TRBV5-1 with TRBJ2-7; the D is unclear. This CDR3 region has 14 residues. Per germline, CDR1 SGHRS and CDR2 YFSETQ. V gave up 0 bases and J gave up 2 bases, with 9 bases separating them. The CDR3 nucleotides read TGCGCCAGCAGCTTGGGTCTAATCACCTACGAGCAGTACTTC. It codes for CASSLGLITYEQYF.